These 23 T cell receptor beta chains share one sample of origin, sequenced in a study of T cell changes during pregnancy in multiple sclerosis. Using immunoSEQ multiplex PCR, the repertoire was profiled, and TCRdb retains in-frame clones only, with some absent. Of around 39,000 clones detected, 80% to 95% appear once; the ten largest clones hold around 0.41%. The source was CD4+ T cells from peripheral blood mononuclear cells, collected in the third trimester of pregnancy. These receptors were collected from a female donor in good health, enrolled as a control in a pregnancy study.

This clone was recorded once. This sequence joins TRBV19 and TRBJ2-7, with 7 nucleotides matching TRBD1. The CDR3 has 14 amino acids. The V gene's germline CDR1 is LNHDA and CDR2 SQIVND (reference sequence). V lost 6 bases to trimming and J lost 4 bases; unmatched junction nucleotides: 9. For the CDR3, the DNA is TGTGCCAGTAGAGCCGGGACAGTAGAATACGAGCAGTACTTC. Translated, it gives CASRAGTVEYEQYF.

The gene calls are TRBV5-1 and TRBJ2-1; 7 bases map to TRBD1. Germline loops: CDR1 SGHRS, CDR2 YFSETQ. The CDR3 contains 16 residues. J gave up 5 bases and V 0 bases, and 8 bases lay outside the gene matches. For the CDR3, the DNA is TGCGCCAGCAGCTTGGACCCGAGCAGGGGGAACAATGAGCAGTTCTTC. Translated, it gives CASSLDPSRGNNEQFF.

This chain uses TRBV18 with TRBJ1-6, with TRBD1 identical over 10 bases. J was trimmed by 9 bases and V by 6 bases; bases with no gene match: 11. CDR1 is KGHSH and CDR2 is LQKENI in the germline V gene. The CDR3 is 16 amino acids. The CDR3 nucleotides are TGTGCCAGCTCGCCCGCGACAGGGGGCTATTCTTCACCCCTCCACTTT. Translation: CASSPATGGYSSPLHF.

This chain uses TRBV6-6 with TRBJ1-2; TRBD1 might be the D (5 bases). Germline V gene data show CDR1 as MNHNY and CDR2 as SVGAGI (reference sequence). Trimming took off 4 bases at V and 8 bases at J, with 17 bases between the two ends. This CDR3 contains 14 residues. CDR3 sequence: CASSSLQGMGGYTF. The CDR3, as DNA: TGTGCCAGCAGTTCTCTCCAGGGAATGGGCGGCTACACCTTC.

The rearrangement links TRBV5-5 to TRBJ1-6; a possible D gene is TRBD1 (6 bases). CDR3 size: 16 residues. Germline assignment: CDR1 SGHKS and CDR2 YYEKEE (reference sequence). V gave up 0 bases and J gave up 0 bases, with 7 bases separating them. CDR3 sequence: CASSLADSSYNSPLHF. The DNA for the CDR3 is TGTGCCAGCAGCTTGGCGGACAGCTCCTATAATTCACCCCTCCACTTT.

CDR3 coding DNA: TGTGCCAGCAGCTTAGAGCGGGGGGCGAACACCGGGGAGCTGTTTTTT. Amino acid sequence: CASSLERGANTGELFF. The rearrangement links TRBV7-9 to TRBJ2-2; TRBD2 agrees at 9 bases. CDR3 length equals 16 residues. The J segment lost 0 bases and the V segment lost 1 base, leaving 0 bases of the junction unmatched. Germline CDR1 reads SEHNR; CDR2 reads FQNEAQ (reference sequence). Variable domain in full (rest from reference TRBV7-9 and TRBJ2-2): DTGVSQNPRHKITKRGQNVTFRCDPISEHNRLYWYRQTLGQGPEFLTYFQNEAQLEKSRLLSDRFSAERPKGSFSTLEIQRTEQGDSAMYLCASSLERGANTGELFFGEGSRLTVL.

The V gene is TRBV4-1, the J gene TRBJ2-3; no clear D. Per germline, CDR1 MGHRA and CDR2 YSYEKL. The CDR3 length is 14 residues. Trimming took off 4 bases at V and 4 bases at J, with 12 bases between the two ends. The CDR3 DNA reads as TGCGCCAGCAGCCCTCGGAGTTTTGCAGATACGCAGTATTTT. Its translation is CASSPRSFADTQYF.

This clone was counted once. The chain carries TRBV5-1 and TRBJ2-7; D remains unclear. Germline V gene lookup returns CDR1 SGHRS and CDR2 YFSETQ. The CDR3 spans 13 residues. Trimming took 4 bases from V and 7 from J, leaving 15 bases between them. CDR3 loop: CASSLGSRSEQYF. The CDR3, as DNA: TGCGCCAGCAGCCTAGGCAGTAGGTCGGAGCAGTACTTC.

The CDR3: CAIRPRGLAGELFF. DNA of the CDR3: TGTGCCATCAGGCCCAGGGGGCTCGCCGGGGAGCTGTTTTTT. The chain recombines TRBV10-3 with TRBJ2-2, with TRBD1 identical over 8 bases. There are 14 residues in the CDR3. Trimming removed 6 bases from V and 6 bases from J; junction bases left unmatched: 6. Germline values: CDR1 ENHRY, CDR2 SYGVKD.

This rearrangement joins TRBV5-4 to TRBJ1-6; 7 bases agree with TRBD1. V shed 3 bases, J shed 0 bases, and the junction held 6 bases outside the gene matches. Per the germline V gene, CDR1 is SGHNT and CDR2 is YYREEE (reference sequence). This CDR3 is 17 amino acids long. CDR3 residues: CASSSGTENSYNSPLHF. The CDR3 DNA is TGTGCCAGCAGCTCCGGGACAGAGAACTCCTATAATTCACCCCTCCACTTT.

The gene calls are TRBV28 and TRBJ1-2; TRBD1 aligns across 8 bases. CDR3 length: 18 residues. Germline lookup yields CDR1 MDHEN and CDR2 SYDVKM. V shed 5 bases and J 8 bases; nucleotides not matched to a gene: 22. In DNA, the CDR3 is TGTGCCAGCAGTGCCCTTAACAGGGGGACTACCCCGCATCTCGGCTACACCTTC. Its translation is CASSALNRGTTPHLGYTF.

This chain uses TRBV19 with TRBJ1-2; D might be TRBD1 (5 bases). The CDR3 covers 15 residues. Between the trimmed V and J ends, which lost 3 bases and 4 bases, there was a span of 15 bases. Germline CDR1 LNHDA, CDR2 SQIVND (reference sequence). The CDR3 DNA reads TGTGCCAGTAGTATGGGGCAGGGCAGTGGCTATGGCTACACCTTC. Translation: CASSMGQGSGYGYTF.

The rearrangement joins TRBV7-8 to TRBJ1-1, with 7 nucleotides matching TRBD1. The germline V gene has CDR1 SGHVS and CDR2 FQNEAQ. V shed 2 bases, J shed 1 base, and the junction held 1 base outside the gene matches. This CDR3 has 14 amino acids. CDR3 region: CASSLRQGNTEAFF. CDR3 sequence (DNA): TGTGCCAGCAGCTTAAGACAGGGGAACACTGAAGCTTTCTTT. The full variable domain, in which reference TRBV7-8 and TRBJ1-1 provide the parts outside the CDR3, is GAGVSQSPRYKVAKRGQDVALRCDPISGHVSLFWYQQALGQGPEFLTYFQNEAQLDKSGLPSDRFFAERPEGSVSTLKIQRTQQEDSAVYLCASSLRQGNTEAFFGQGTRLTVV.

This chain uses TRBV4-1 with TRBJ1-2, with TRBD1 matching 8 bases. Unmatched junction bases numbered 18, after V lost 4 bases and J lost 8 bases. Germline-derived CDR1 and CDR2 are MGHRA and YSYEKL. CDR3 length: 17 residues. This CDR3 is CASSPDREEGVGVGYTF. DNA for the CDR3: TGCGCCAGCAGCCCGGACAGGGAAGAGGGGGTTGGAGTAGGCTACACCTTC.

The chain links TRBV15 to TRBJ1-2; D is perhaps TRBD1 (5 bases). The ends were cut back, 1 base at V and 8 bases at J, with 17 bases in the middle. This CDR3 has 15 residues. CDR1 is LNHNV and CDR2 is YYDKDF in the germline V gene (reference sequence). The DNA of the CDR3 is TGTGCCACCAGCAGAGTGGGCGCGCAGGGTCGAGGCTACACCTTC. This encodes CATSRVGAQGRGYTF.

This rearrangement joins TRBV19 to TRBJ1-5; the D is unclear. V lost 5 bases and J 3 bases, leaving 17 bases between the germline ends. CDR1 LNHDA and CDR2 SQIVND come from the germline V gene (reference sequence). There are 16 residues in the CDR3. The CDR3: CASSPRGRSNNQPQHF. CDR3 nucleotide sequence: TGTGCCAGTAGTCCACGCGGGAGGAGTAACAATCAGCCCCAGCATTTT.

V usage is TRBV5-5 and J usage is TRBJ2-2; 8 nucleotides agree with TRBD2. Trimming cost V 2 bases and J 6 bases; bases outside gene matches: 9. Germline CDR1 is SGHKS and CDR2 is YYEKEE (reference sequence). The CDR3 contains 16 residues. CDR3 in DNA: TGTGCCAGCAGCTTCAATTCGGGAGGGGTAGCCGGGGAGCTGTTTTTT. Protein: CASSFNSGGVAGELFF.

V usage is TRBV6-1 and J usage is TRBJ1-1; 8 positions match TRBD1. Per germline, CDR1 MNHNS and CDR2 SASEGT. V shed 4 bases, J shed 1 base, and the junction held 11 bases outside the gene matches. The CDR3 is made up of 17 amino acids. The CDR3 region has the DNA TGTGCCAGCAGTGGATTCGACAGGGGCCGCCAGAACACTGAAGCTTTCTTT. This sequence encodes CASSGFDRGRQNTEAFF.

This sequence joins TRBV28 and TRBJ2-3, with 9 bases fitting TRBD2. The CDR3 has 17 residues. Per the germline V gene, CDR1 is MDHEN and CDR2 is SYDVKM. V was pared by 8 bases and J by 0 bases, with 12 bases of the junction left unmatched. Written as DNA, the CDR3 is TGTGCCAGCTGGATTGCTGGCGGGGGGGAAAGCACAGATACGCAGTATTTT. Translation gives CASWIAGGGESTDTQYF.

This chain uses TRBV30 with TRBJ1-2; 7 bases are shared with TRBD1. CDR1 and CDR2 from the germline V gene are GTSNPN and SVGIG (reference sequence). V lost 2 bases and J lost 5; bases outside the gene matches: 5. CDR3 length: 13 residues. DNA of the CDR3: TGTGCCTGGAGTCCGGGACAGCTTTATGGCTACACCTTC. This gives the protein CAWSPGQLYGYTF.

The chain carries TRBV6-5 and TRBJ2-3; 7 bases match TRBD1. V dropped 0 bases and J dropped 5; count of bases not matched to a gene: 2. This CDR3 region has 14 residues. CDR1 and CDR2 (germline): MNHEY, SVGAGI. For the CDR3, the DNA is TGTGCCAGCAGTTACTCGAGACAGGGAGATACGCAGTATTTT. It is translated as CASSYSRQGDTQYF.

For the CDR3, the DNA is TGTGCCAGCATTCAAGGGGTTATTCGCAATCAGCCCCAGCATTTT. It specifies CASIQGVIRNQPQHF. This chain links TRBV28 with TRBJ1-5, with a tentative D call TRBD1 (5 bases). Germline V gene data show CDR1 as MDHEN and CDR2 as SYDVKM. The CDR3 has 15 residues. Trimming pared 7 bases from V and 2 bases from J, leaving 15 bases between.

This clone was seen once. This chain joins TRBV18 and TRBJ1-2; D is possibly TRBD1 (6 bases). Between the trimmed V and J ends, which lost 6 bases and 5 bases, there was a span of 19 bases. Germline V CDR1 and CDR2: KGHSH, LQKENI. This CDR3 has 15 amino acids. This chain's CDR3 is CASSLNPGTPYGYTF. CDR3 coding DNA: TGTGCCAGCTCTCTCAACCCCGGGACACCGTATGGCTACACCTTC.